The 25 T cell receptor beta chains reported below all come from one sample, sequenced in a study of T cell repertoires in cytomegalovirus infection. MiXCR was run by TCRdb on the reads, yielding one entry per CDR3 protein. The data hold roughly 300,000 distinct CDR3 sequences, with about 25% observed a single time. Material: PBMCs. The receptors come from a human donor in good health (CMV status not recorded). Some clones in this sample may be carry-over from other donors' samples.

This clonotype was observed a few times. The chain is built from TRBV9 and TRBJ2-5, with 8 nucleotides matching TRBD1. The CDR3 loop spans 15 amino acids. The V gene's germline CDR1 is SGDLS and CDR2 YYNGEE. J gave up 6 bases and V 0 bases, and 7 bases lay outside the gene matches. The CDR3 protein is CASSVEAGGLKTQYF. CDR3 nucleotides: TGTGCCAGCAGCGTAGAGGCAGGGGGCCTGAAGACCCAGTACTTC.

This clonotype occurred a few times. The rearrangement uses TRBV10-2 and TRBJ2-5; no clear D gene. This CDR3 comprises 15 residues. V shed 1 base and J shed 4 bases, with 13 bases lying between them. Germline lookup yields CDR1 WSHSY and CDR2 SAAADI. The CDR3 here is CASSEFTEIGETQYF. CDR3 DNA: TGCGCCAGCAGTGAGTTCACGGAAATTGGAGAGACCCAGTACTTC.

In this sample, this clonotype turned up once. The V gene is TRBV28, the J gene TRBJ1-2, with 10 bases fitting TRBD1. From germline, CDR1 is MDHEN and CDR2 SYDVKM. The CDR3 contains 16 residues. V was clipped by 5 bases and J by 4 bases; unmatched bases: 10. The CDR3, as DNA: TGTGCCAGCAGTCACGCCGGGACAGGGGTTGTCTATGGCTACACCTTC. This sequence encodes CASSHAGTGVVYGYTF.

This clonotype appeared many times. The chain combines TRBV7-2 with TRBJ2-7, with 7 bases that match TRBD2. J lost 2 bases, V lost 4 bases, and 8 bases had no gene match. This CDR3 contains 15 residues. The germline CDR1 and CDR2 sequences are SGHTA and FQGNSA. CDR3 protein: CASSSTPSGAYEQYF. CDR3 DNA sequence: TGTGCCAGCAGCTCTACTCCTAGCGGAGCCTACGAGCAGTACTTC.

The sample holds a few counts of this clonotype. V is TRBV6-1 and J is TRBJ2-3; D possibly uses TRBD1 or TRBD2 (5 bases each). This CDR3 spans 14 amino acids. In germline, CDR1 is MNHNS, CDR2 SASEGT. V was trimmed by 8 bases and J by 0 bases, leaving 12 bases between them. For the CDR3, the DNA is TGTGCCAGCGCAAACCGGGACAGCACAGATACGCAGTATTTT. It translates to CASANRDSTDTQYF.

V is TRBV7-9 and J is TRBJ2-7; TRBD1 aligns across 11 bases. The trim removed 2 bases at V and 0 bases at J, leaving 3 bases unmatched. The CDR3 is made up of 16 amino acids. The germline V gene has CDR1 SEHNR and CDR2 FQNEAQ (reference sequence). The CDR3 DNA follows: TGTGCCAGCAGCTTACGCGGGACAGGGGGCTCCTACGAGCAGTACTTC. Protein: CASSLRGTGGSYEQYF. Variable domain in full (rest from reference TRBV7-9 and TRBJ2-7): DTGVSQNPRHKITKRGQNVTFRCDPISEHNRLYWYRQTLGQGPEFLTYFQNEAQLEKSRLLSDRFSAERPKGSFSTLEIQRTEQGDSAMYLCASSLRGTGGSYEQYFGPGTRLTVT.

This clonotype came up a few times. The V gene is TRBV7-9, the J gene TRBJ1-4; tentative D call: TRBD1 (6 bases). CDR1 and CDR2 from the germline V gene are SEHNR and FQNEAQ (reference sequence). Trimming removed 8 bases at V and 10 bases at J, with 14 bases between. CDR3 length: 12 amino acids. CDR3 bases: TGTGCCAGCGCGGCAGGGGAGGGAAAACTGTTTTTT. It is translated as CASAAGEGKLFF.

This clonotype was observed a few times. This chain links TRBV20-1 with TRBJ2-4; D remains unclear. The germline CDR1 and CDR2 sequences are DFQATT and SNEGSKA (reference sequence). The V end lost 0 bases, the J end lost 3 bases, and 15 bases lay between the germline ends. The CDR3 consists of 16 residues. CDR3 sequence: CSAREKPGSGKNIQYF. The CDR3 coding sequence is TGCAGTGCTAGAGAAAAACCCGGCTCGGGCAAAAACATTCAGTACTTC.

This clonotype was seen only a few times. This chain connects TRBV12-3 or TRBV12-4 to TRBJ1-5; no reliable D call. Between the trimmed V and J ends, which lost 6 bases and 2 bases, there was a span of 11 bases. The CDR3 has 14 amino acids. The CDR3 coding sequence is TGTGCCAGCAGCCCACATCGGGGCAATCAGCCCCAGCATTTT. Amino acid sequence: CASSPHRGNQPQHF.

At least ten counts were recorded for this clonotype. The chain uses TRBV7-2 and TRBJ1-1; maybe TRBD1 (5 bases). V shed 2 bases and J shed 8 bases, with 12 bases lying between them. Germline V gene sequence: CDR1 SGHTA, CDR2 FQGNSA. CDR3 length equals 13 residues. This chain's CDR3 is CASSLKQGQEAFF. As DNA, the CDR3 is TGTGCCAGCAGCTTAAAGCAGGGCCAAGAAGCTTTCTTT.

This rearrangement joins TRBV7-8 to TRBJ2-1, with 10 bases that match TRBD2. Germline CDR1 and CDR2: SGHVS and FQNEAQ. There are 15 residues in the CDR3. The V and J ends lost 5 bases and 3 bases, in that order; junction bases with no gene match: 4. The CDR3 loop reads CASSPRTSGYNEQFF. The DNA of the CDR3 is TGTGCCAGCAGCCCGAGGACTAGCGGCTACAATGAGCAGTTCTTC.

CDR3: CASSQLTGLEKLFF. In nucleotides, the CDR3 is TGTGCCAGCAGCCAGCTGACGGGACTTGAAAAACTGTTTTTT. The chain employs TRBV3-1 and TRBJ1-4; weak D call: TRBD1 (5 bases). Germline CDR1 and CDR2: LGHDT and YNNKEL (reference sequence). Trimming pared 3 bases from V and 7 bases from J, leaving 12 bases between. This CDR3 is 14 amino acids long.

The chain uses TRBV2 and TRBJ1-5; 7 positions match TRBD1. From germline, CDR1 is SNHLY and CDR2 FYNNEI. V lost 6 bases to trimming and J lost 3 bases; unmatched junction nucleotides: 5. This CDR3 region has 14 residues. The DNA for the CDR3 is TGTGCCAGCAGGGAGACAGGGCCCAATCAGCCCCAGCATTTT. Its protein product is CASRETGPNQPQHF.

This clonotype was detected ten times or more. This chain joins TRBV12-3 or TRBV12-4 and TRBJ2-3; D uncertain. CDR3 size: 14 residues. Trimming removed 3 bases from V and 1 base from J, with 8 bases in between. The CDR3 DNA sequence: TGTGCCAGCAGTTTGAGCGTCGGCACAGATACGCAGTATTTT. As protein: CASSLSVGTDTQYF.

This rearrangement joins TRBV11-2 to TRBJ2-6; TRBD2 aligns across 8 bases. This CDR3 is built from 16 residues. The trim removed 2 bases at V and 4 bases at J, leaving 4 bases unmatched. Germline CDR1 and CDR2: SGHAT and FQNNGV. The CDR3, as DNA: TGTGCCAGCAGCTTACGGGGGGGGCTAGGGGCCAACGTCCTGACTTTC. Its translation is CASSLRGGLGANVLTF.

V is TRBV20-1 and J is TRBJ2-7; D gene uncertain. Germline V CDR1 and CDR2: DFQATT, SNEGSKA (reference sequence). The V end lost 0 bases, the J end lost 1 base, and 13 bases lay between the germline ends. This CDR3 is built from 15 residues. The CDR3 loop reads CSARDLTGLSYEQYF. In nucleotides, the CDR3 is TGCAGTGCTAGAGATCTGACGGGTCTTTCCTACGAGCAGTACTTC.

This clonotype came up a few times. The chain uses TRBV24-1 and TRBJ1-1; TRBD1 is a possible D gene (6 bases). Trimming removed 7 bases from V and 1 base from J, with 12 bases in between. This CDR3 has 14 residues. CDR1 and CDR2 from the germline V gene are KGHDR and SFDVKD. CDR3 loop: CATRGRGGNTEAFF. For the CDR3, the DNA is TGTGCCACCAGGGGCCGAGGGGGGAACACTGAAGCTTTCTTT.

The V call is TRBV11-3, the J call TRBJ2-5, with 7 bases fitting TRBD1. Germline V gene data show CDR1 as SGHNT and CDR2 as YENEEA. With V trimmed by 1 base and J by 9 bases, 11 bases remained unmatched. CDR3 size: 15 residues. The CDR3 is CASSLGGGVSSAQYF. Here the CDR3 DNA reads TGTGCCAGCAGCTTAGGAGGGGGCGTCTCCTCGGCCCAGTACTTC.

This clonotype was recorded many times. J is TRBJ2-7 and V is TRBV7-2, with D perhaps being TRBD1 or TRBD2 (5 bases each). The CDR3 is 13 residues long. Per germline, CDR1 SGHTA and CDR2 FQGNSA. V was trimmed by 5 bases and J by 6 bases, leaving 14 bases between them. Here the CDR3 reads CASSPGRDLEQYF. The CDR3 DNA follows: TGTGCCAGCAGCCCAGGCCGGGACCTCGAGCAGTACTTC.

This chain links TRBV3-1 with TRBJ1-2; D perhaps matches TRBD1 (5 bases). The CDR3 length is 14 residues. V was shortened by 4 bases and J by 7 bases, with 16 bases between the two germline ends. The V gene's germline CDR1 is LGHDT and CDR2 YNNKEL (reference sequence). CDR3 sequence: CASSLRTPERGYTF. In nucleotides, the CDR3 is TGTGCCAGCAGCCTACGGACACCAGAGCGTGGCTACACCTTC.

V usage is TRBV4-3 and J usage is TRBJ1-5; TRBD1 might be the D (5 bases). Germline V CDR1 and CDR2: LGHNA, YSLEER. The CDR3 contains 17 residues. Trimming cost V 0 bases and J 5 bases, with 17 bases left between them. CDR3 sequence reads: CASSQEVWGKFDQPQHF. In nucleotides, the CDR3 is TGCGCCAGCAGCCAAGAGGTTTGGGGGAAGTTCGATCAGCCCCAGCATTTT.

This clonotype was seen only a few times. The chain uses TRBV29-1 and TRBJ1-2; maybe TRBD1 (6 bases). This CDR3 is built from 15 residues. Trimming cost V 2 bases and J 3 bases, with 16 bases left between them. Germline CDR1 is SQVTM and CDR2 is ANQGSEA. CDR3 residues: CSVEFYRERDYGYTF. The DNA of the CDR3 is TGCAGCGTTGAATTTTACAGGGAACGTGACTATGGCTACACCTTC.

The J gene is TRBJ2-7, the V gene TRBV19, with 12 positions matching TRBD1. In germline, CDR1 is LNHDA, CDR2 SQIVND (reference sequence). V was pared by 3 bases and J by 5 bases, with 5 bases of the junction left unmatched. The CDR3 runs 15 residues. CDR3 in amino acids: CASSIGTGGFDEQYF. As DNA, the CDR3 is TGTGCCAGTAGTATCGGGACAGGGGGCTTCGACGAGCAGTACTTC. Using reference TRBV19 and TRBJ2-7 for the parts outside the CDR3, the full variable domain is DGGITQSPKYLFRKEGQNVTLSCEQNLNHDAMYWYRQDPGQGLRLIYYSQIVNDFQKGDIAEGYSVSREKKESFPLTVTSAQKNPTAFYLCASSIGTGGFDEQYFGPGTRLTVT.

The V call is TRBV20-1, the J call TRBJ2-1; possibly TRBD1 for D (6 bases). CDR3 length: 15 residues. Germline V gene lookup returns CDR1 DFQATT and CDR2 SNEGSKA (reference sequence). V was trimmed by 6 bases and J by 4 bases, leaving 19 bases between them. CDR3 amino acids: CSARRQTGLYNEQFF. The CDR3 region has the DNA TGCAGTGCCAGACGTCAGACAGGCTTGTACAATGAGCAGTTCTTC.

Ten or more counts support this clonotype. V gene TRBV11-2 combines with J gene TRBJ2-2; 8 bases match TRBD1. CDR1 and CDR2 from the germline V gene are SGHAT and FQNNGV. The CDR3 length is 15 residues. J gave up 7 bases and V 5 bases, and 9 bases lay outside the gene matches. The CDR3 sequence: CASSTQGARGGELFF. CDR3 nucleotides: TGTGCCAGCAGCACCCAGGGGGCGCGAGGCGGGGAGCTGTTTTTT.